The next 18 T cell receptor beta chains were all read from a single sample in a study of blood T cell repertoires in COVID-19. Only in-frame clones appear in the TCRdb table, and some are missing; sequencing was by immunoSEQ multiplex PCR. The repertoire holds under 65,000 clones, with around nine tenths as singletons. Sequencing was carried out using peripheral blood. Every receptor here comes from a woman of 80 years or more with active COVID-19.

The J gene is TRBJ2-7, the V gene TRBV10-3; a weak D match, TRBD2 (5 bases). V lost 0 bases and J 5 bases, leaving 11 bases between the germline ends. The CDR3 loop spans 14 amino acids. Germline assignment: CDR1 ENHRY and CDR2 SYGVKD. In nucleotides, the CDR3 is TGTGCCATCAGTGAGTCGTTAGCGCGAAACGAGCAGTACGTC. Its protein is CAISESLARNEQYV.

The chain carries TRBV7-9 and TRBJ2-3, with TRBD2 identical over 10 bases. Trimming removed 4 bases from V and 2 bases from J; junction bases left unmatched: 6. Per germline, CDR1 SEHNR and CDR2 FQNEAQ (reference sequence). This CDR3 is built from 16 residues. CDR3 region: CASSSASGGNTDTQYF. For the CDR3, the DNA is TGTGCCAGCAGCTCCGCTAGCGGGGGAAACACAGATACGCAGTATTTT.

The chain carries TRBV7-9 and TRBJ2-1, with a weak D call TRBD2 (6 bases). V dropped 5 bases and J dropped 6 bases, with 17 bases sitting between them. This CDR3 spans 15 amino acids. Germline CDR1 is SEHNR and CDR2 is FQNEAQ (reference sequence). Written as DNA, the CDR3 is TGTGCCAGCAGCAACCTAGCGTCGTATATCAATGAGCAGTTCTTC. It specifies CASSNLASYINEQFF.

The CDR3, as DNA: TGTGCCACCAGGGTCGGGGGGGCTGACACTGAAGCTTTCTTT. This encodes CATRVGGADTEAFF. The chain joins TRBV24-1 to TRBJ1-1; perhaps TRBD1 as D (6 bases). Germline assignment: CDR1 KGHDR and CDR2 SFDVKD. CDR3 length equals 14 residues. The V end lost 7 bases, the J end lost 3 bases, and 14 bases lay between the germline ends.

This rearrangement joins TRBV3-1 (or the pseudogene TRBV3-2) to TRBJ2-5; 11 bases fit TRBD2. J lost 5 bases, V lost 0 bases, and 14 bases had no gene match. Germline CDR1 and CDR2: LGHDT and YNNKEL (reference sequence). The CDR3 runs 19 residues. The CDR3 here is CASSQEEGASGGSWETQYF. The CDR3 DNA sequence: TGTGCCAGCAGCCAAGAAGAGGGTGCTAGCGGGGGGAGTTGGGAGACCCAGTACTTC.

CDR3 sequence (DNA): TGTGCCAGCAGCGTAGGGGACATTCAGTACGAGCAGTACTTC. This codes for CASSVGDIQYEQYF. J is TRBJ2-7 and V is TRBV9, with D tentatively TRBD1 (6 bases). Trimming took off 0 bases at V and 4 bases at J, with 11 bases between the two ends. The CDR3 length is 14 residues. Germline V lookup: CDR1 SGDLS, CDR2 YYNGEE.

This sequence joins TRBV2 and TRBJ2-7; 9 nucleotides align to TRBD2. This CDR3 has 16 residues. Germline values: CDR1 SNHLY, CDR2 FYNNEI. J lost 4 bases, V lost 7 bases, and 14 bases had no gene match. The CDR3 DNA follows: TGTGCCAGCACTAAAAGTCATAGCGGGAGTAATTACGAGCAGTACTTC. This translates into CASTKSHSGSNYEQYF.

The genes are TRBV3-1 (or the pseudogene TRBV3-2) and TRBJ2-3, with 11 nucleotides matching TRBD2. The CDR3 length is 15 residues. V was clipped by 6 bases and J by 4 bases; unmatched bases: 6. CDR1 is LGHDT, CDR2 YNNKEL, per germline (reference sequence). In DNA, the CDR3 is TGTGCCAGCAGTCAAACTAGCGGGAGTGCAGATACGCAGTATTTT. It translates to CASSQTSGSADTQYF.

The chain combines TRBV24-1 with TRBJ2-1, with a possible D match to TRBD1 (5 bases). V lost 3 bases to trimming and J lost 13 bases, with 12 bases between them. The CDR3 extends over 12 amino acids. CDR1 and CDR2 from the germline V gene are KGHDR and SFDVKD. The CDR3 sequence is CATSDESQGQFF. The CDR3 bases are TGTGCCACCAGTGATGAGAGCCAGGGTCAGTTCTTC.

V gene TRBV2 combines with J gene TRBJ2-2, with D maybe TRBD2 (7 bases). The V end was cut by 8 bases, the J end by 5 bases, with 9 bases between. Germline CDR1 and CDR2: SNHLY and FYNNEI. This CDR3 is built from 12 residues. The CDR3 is CASGRGTGELFF. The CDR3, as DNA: TGTGCCAGCGGGAGGGGGACCGGGGAGCTGTTTTTT.

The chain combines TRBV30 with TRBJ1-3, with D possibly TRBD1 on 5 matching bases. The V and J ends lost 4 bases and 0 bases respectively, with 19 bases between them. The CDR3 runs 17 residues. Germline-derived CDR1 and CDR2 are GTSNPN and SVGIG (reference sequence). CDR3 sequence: CAWTQAGQTYSGNTIYF. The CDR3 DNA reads TGTGCCTGGACCCAAGCGGGGCAGACATACTCTGGAAACACCATATATTTT.

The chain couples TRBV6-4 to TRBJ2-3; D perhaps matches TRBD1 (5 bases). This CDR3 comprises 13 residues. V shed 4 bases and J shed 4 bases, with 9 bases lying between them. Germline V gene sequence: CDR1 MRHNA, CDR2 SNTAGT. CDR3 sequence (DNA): TGTGCCAGCAGTGTTGACAGTCCAGATACGCAGTATTTT. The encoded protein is CASSVDSPDTQYF.

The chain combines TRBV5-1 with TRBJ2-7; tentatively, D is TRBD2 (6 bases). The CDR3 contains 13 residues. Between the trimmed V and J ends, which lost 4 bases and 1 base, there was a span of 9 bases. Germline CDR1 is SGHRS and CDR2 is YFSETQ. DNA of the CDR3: TGCGCCAGCAGCATGGGACTTTCCTACGAGCAGTACGTC. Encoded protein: CASSMGLSYEQYV.

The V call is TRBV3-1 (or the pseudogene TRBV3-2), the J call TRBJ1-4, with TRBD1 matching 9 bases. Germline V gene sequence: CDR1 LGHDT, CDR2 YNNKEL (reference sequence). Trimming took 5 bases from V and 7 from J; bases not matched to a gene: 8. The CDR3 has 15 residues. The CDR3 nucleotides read TGTGCCAGCAGCAAGAATCGGGACAGGGTTGAAAAACTGTTTTTT. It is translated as CASSKNRDRVEKLFF.

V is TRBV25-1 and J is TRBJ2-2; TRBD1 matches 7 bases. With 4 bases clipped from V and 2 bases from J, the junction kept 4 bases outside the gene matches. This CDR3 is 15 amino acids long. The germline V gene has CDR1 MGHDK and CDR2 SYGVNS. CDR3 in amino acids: CASSGRQGNTGELFF. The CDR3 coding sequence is TGTGCCAGCAGTGGACGACAGGGTAACACCGGGGAGCTGTTTTTT.

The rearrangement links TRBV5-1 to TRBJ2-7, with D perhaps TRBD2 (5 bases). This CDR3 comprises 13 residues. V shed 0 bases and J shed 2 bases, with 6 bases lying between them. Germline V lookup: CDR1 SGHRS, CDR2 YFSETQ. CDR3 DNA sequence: TGCGCCAGCAGCTTGGCCGGGACCTACGAGCAGTACTTC. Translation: CASSLAGTYEQYF.

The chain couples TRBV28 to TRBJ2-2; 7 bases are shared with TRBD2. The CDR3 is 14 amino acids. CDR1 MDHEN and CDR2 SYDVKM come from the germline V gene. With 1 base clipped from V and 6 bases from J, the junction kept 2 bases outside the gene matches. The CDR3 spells CASSLSRGAGELFF. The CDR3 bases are TGTGCCAGCAGTTTATCCCGGGGGGCCGGGGAGCTGTTTTTT.

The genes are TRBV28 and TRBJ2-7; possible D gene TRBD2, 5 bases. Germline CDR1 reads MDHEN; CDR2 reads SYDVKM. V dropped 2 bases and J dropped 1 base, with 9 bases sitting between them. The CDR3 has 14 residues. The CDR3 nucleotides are TGTGCCAGCAGTTTAGAGCTAGCATCCTACGAGCAGTACTTC. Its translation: CASSLELASYEQYF.